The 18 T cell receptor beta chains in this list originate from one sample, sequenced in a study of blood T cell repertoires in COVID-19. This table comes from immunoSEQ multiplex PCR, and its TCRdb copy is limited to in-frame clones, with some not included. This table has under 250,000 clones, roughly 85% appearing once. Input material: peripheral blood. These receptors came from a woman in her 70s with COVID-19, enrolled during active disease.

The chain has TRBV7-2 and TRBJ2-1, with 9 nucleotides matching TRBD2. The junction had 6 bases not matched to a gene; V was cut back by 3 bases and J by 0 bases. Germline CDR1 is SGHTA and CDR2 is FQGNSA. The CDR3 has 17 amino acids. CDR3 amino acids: CASSLSSGDGSYNEQFF. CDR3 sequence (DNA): TGTGCCAGCAGCTTGTCTAGCGGGGACGGCTCCTACAATGAGCAGTTCTTC.

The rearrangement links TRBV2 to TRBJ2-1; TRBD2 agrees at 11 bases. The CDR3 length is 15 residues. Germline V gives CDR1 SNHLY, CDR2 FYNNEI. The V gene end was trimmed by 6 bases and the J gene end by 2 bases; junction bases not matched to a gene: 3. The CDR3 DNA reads TGTGCCAGCAGCGCGGGACTAGCGGCCTACAATGAGCAGTTCTTC. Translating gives CASSAGLAAYNEQFF.

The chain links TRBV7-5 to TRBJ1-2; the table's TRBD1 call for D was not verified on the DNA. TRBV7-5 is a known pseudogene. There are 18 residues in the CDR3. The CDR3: CARSKYVPYNRVNYGYTF. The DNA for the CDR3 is TGTGCCAGAAGCAAATACGTCCCCTATAACAGAGTTAACTATGGCTACACCTTC.

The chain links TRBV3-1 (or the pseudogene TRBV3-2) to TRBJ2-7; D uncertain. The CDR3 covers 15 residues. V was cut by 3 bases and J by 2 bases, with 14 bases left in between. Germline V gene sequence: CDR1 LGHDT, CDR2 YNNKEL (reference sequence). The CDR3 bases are TGTGCCAGCAGCCATGTTTCCGACAACCCCTACGAGCAGTACTTC. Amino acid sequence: CASSHVSDNPYEQYF.

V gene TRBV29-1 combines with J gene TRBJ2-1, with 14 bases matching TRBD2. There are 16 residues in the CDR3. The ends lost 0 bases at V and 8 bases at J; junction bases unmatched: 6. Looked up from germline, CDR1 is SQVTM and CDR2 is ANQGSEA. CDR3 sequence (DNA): TGCAGCGTTGAAGAGACTAGCGGGAGGGCATTGGATGAGCAGTTCTTC. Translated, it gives CSVEETSGRALDEQFF.

DNA of the CDR3: TGTGCCAGTAGTATTACAGCTAATCAGCCCCAGCATTTT. It translates to CASSITANQPQHF. This chain joins TRBV19 and TRBJ1-5; no definite D call. There are 13 residues in the CDR3. Deletions cut 3 bases from V and 4 bases from J, with 7 bases between. Germline CDR1 is LNHDA and CDR2 is SQIVND (reference sequence).

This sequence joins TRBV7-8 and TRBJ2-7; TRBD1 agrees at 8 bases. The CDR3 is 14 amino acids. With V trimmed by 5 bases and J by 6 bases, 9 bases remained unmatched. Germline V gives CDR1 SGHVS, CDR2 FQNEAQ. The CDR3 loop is CASSIMDRAGEQYF. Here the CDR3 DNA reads TGTGCCAGCAGCATCATGGACAGGGCCGGCGAGCAGTACTTC.

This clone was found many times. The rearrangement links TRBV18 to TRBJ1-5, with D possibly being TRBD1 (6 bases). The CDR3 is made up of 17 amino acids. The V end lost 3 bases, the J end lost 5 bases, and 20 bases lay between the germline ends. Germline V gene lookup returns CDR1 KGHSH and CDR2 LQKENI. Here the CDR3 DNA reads TGTGCCAGCTCACCCCGCCCTTACAGGGAACGGGATCAGCCCCAGCATTTT. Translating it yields CASSPRPYRERDQPQHF.

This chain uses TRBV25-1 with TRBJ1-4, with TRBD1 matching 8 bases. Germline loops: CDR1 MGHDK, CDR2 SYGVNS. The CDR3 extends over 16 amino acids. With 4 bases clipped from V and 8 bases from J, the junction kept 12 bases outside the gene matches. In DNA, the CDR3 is TGTGCCAGCAGTGCTCATTCAGGGGGCTACGGGGAAAAACTGTTTTTT. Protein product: CASSAHSGGYGEKLFF.

CDR3 in amino acids: CASRAADRTQETQYF. DNA of the CDR3: TGTGCCAGCAGAGCGGCGGACAGAACCCAAGAGACCCAGTACTTC. The V and J genes are TRBV3-1 (or the pseudogene TRBV3-2) and TRBJ2-5; TRBD1 might be the D (6 bases). V dropped 6 bases and J dropped 1 base, with 15 bases sitting between them. This CDR3 spans 15 amino acids. CDR1 and CDR2 (germline): LGHDT, YNNKEL (reference sequence).

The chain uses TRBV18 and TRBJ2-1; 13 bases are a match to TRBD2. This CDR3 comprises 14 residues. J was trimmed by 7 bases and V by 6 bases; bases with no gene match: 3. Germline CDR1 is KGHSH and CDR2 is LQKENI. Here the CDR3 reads CASSATSGGNEQFF. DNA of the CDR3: TGTGCCAGCTCGGCGACTAGCGGGGGGAATGAGCAGTTCTTC.

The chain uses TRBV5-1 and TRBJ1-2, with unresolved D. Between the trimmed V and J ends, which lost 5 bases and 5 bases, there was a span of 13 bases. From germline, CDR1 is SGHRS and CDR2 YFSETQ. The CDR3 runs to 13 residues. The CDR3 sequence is CASSERETYGYTF. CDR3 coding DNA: TGCGCCAGCAGTGAGAGGGAGACTTATGGCTACACCTTC.

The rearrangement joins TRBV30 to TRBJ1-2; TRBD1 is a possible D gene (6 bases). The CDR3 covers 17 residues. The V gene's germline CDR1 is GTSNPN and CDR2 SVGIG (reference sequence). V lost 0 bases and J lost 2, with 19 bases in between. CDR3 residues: CAWSVPEGGGRNYGYTF. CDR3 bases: TGTGCCTGGAGTGTACCGGAGGGAGGGGGGAGGAACTATGGCTACACCTTC.

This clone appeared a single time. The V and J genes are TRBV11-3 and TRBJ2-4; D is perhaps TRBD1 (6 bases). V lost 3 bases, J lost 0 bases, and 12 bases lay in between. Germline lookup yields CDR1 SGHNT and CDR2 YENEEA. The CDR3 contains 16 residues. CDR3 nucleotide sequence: TGTGCCAGCAGCTTCAAAGGGGGTCTAGCCAAAAACATTCAGTACTTC. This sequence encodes CASSFKGGLAKNIQYF.

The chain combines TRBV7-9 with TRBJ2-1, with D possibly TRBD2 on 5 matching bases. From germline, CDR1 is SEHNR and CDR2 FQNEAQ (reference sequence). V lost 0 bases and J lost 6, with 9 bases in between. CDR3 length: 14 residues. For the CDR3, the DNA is TGTGCCAGCAGCTTAGCGGGAGCGATCAATGAGCAGTTCTTC. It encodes CASSLAGAINEQFF.

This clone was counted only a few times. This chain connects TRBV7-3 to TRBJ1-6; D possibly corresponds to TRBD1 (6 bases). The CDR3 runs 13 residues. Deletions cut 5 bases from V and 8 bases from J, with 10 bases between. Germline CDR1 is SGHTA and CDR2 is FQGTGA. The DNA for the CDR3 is TGTGCCAGCAGCGATACAGGGTATTCACCCCTCCACTTT. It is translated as CASSDTGYSPLHF.

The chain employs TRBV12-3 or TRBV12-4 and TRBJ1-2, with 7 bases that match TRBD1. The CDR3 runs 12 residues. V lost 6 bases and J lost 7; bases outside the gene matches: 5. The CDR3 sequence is CASRGTAGGYTF. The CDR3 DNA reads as TGTGCCAGCAGGGGGACAGCGGGTGGCTACACCTTC.

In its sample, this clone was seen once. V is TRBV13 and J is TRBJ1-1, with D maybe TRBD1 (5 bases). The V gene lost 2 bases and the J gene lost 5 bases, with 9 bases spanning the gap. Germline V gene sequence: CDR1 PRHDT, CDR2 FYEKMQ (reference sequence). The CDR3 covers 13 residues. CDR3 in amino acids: CASSLSGGTEAFF. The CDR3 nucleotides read TGTGCCAGCAGCTTATCGGGGGGTACTGAAGCTTTCTTT.